This T cell receptor (beta chain) originates from a study of siplizumab effects on memory and regulatory T cells. Kept together in coculture, the mixed lymphocyte reaction cells spent 5 to 6 days at 37°C. Each population got its own dye, CFSE for responder PBMCs and Violet Dye for stimulator PBMCs, and they were put together 1:1. TCRdb keeps only in-frame clones here, not all; method: immunoSEQ multiplex PCR. The sample has roughly 600 clones, 50% to 75% seen once. The V gene end was trimmed by 4 bases and the J gene end by 2 bases; junction bases not matched to a gene: 8. The germline CDR1 and CDR2 sequences are SGHDT and YYEEEE. The CDR3 is 15 amino acids. As to this clone: The antigen is unknown.

Findings of the study overall: Controls had 25% to 30% Treg-derived mappable alloreactive CD4+ clones on average, versus approximately 73% with siplizumab. Whether the proliferating Tregs (from siplizumab cultures) were suppressive was not confirmed.

This receptor was identified in a human donor in good health; the cells came from an allogeneic mixed lymphocyte reaction. Sequenced input: CFSE-low (dividing) CD4+ T cells sorted from an allogeneic mixed lymphocyte reaction. V and J are TRBV5-6 and TRBJ2-5, with 7 bases matching TRBD2. CDR3 bases: TGTGCCAGCAGCGCCCCGGGACTAATACAAGAGACCCAGTACTTC. Translating it yields CASSAPGLIQETQYF.